This T cell receptor (beta chain) was obtained from a study of TIL therapy for anti-PD-1-resistant metastatic lung cancer. For the study at large: Patients had a median age of 54 years (range roughly 38-75). General observations from the study: The cohort had more treatment-naive, never-smoker and oncogene-addicted patients than typical.

Regarding time point: pre-treatment sample, taken before nivolumab and TIL therapy. Most excised metastases sampled were pleural nodules or supraclavicular lymph nodes. Patients were adults with stage 4 NSCLC. V gave up 4 bases and J gave up 2 bases, with 10 bases separating them. CDR3 size: 14 residues. Germline V gene sequence: CDR1 SNHLY, CDR2 FYNNEI. Comment on this clone: The antigen is undetermined.

The immunoSEQ assay was v3. Libraries were sequenced to 2 million or so read pairs (survey) or roughly 4.5-6.5 million (deep). Repertoires were generated with immunoSEQ multiplex PCR, while TCRdb's copy carries only in-frame clones and drops some. The table includes over 25,000 clones, 55% to 80% detected once. The source is a person aged 25 to 85 with non-small cell lung cancer. Sequenced material: tumor tissue, taken at baseline. The chain employs TRBV2 and TRBJ2-3; D gene unclear. The DNA of the CDR3 is TGTGCCAGCAGTGGAGCAGCCGCCACAGATACGCAGTATTTT. It specifies CASSGAAATDTQYF.